This T cell receptor beta chain comes out of a study of blood T cell repertoires in COVID-19. In the study overall: Both acute and convalescent COVID-19 samples were obtained from the United States, Italy and Spain. PBMCs, B-cell-depleted T cells, or T cells provided the cDNA or gDNA that made up the material.

Germline CDR1 reads SGHDT; CDR2 reads YYEEEE. The CDR3 runs 14 residues. Trimming took 5 bases from V and 10 from J; bases not matched to a gene: 9. Generated by immunoSEQ multiplex PCR, the TCRdb table keeps only in-frame clones and is missing some. The table records some 200,000 clones, around 87% of them present only once. V is TRBV5-6 and J is TRBJ1-6; the match to TRBD1 covers 7 bases. This receptor was obtained from a man between 40 and 49 years old with active or convalescent COVID-19. Sequencing was carried out using peripheral blood. Here the CDR3 DNA reads TGTGCCAGCAGACCACCGGGACAGACATCACCCCTCCACTTT. Its translation: CASRPPGQTSPLHF.